This TCR beta chain came from a study of T cells in Graves' hyperthyroidism and ophthalmopathy. Study-level information: Peripheral blood was drawn at first diagnosis, prior to all treatment.

Germline V gene sequence: CDR1 SGHVS, CDR2 FQNEAQ. The CDR3 runs 15 residues. Trimming cost V 5 bases and J 7 bases; bases outside gene matches: 7. There were TCR beta CDR3 regions amplified from RNA transcripts. Initially, a first-round RT-PCR of the TCR CDR3 employed the HTBI primer set. TCRdb re-called the multiplex PCR reads through MiXCR, storing one row per CDR3 protein. The table has about 480,000 distinct CDR3 sequences, approximately 14% seen once. The sequence was collected from a woman aged 18-29 years with Graves' hyperthyroidism. The chain combines TRBV7-8 with TRBJ2-7; 14 bases are shared with TRBD2. Sequenced: blood. CDR3 DNA sequence: TGTGCCAGCAGCCCGGGACTAGCGGGAGTTTCTGAGCAGTACTTC. Translated, it gives CASSPGLAGVSEQYF.